Sequencing of this T cell receptor (beta chain) was carried out in a study of CD8 T cells in Susac syndrome. Regarding the study as a whole: That the number of individuals in its TCR sequencing and HLA analysis was relatively small was acknowledged by the study.

RNA, at about 0.45 to 1 ug, was reverse transcribed with random hexamers. Amplification of TCR beta CDR3 spanned 54 Vbeta and 13 Jbeta via immunoSEQ multiplex PCR. Each CDR3 protein is one row after TCRdb ran MiXCR on the immunoSEQ multiplex PCR reads. The sample yields fewer than 150,000 distinct CDR3 sequences, roughly 93% seen once. About this clonotype itself: Its matching antigen is unknown.

Trimming pared 2 bases from V and 0 bases from J, leaving 9 bases between. The CDR3 runs to 14 residues. The V gene's germline CDR1 is DFQATT and CDR2 SNEGSKA (reference sequence). The TCR originated in a human donor with multiple sclerosis. The sequenced sample was CD4+ T cells from PBMCs. This chain links TRBV20-1 with TRBJ2-3, with D possibly being TRBD1 (6 bases). DNA for the CDR3: TGCAGTGCTAGAACAGGGTATAGCACAGATACGCAGTATTTT. Translation gives CSARTGYSTDTQYF.